This T cell receptor (beta chain) stems from a study of cytomegalovirus exposure and HLA in healthy donors. Whole-study findings and limits: Using a false discovery rate of 0.05, a later analysis showed that approximately 16,000 TCR beta sequences were associated with HLA alleles. It was reported that the classifier diagnosed cytomegalovirus status with high specificity and sensitivity in both the original and validation cohorts. Upon later analysis, TCR association rates were observed to vary by HLA locus, being highest for DRB1 and lowest for HLA-C.

The CDR3 has 15 residues. V lost 3 bases to trimming and J lost 0 bases, with 12 bases between them. In germline, CDR1 is WSHSY, CDR2 SAAADI. With respect to this clone: Its antigen is as yet unknown.

The PCR used 60 Vbeta and 13 Jbeta primers. The method was immunoSEQ multiplex PCR; TCRdb's version includes in-frame clones alone and lacks a portion of them. The sample consists of tens of thousands of clones, around 80% of them appearing once. This receptor was taken from a woman aged 25-40 years in good health and CMV-seronegative. The chain uses TRBV10-2 and TRBJ2-7; D is perhaps TRBD2 (5 bases). Sequencing used PBMCs. The CDR3 spells CASSEGRASSYEQYF. In nucleotides, the CDR3 is TGCGCCAGCAGTGAAGGGCGGGCCAGCTCCTACGAGCAGTACTTC.